This TCR beta chain was recorded in a study of T cells in Graves' hyperthyroidism and ophthalmopathy. TCR beta CDR3 region amplification was performed from RNA transcripts. The HTBI primer set was used in a first-round RT-PCR of the TCR CDR3. TCRdb independently ran MiXCR on the multiplex PCR reads; one entry per CDR3 protein. This sample carries some 550,000 distinct CDR3 sequences, 16% of them seen once, and the ten largest clones take about 3.5%. The V gene end was trimmed by 4 bases and the J gene end by 6 bases; junction bases not matched to a gene: 14. The CDR3 covers 15 residues. Germline-derived CDR1 and CDR2 are DFQATT and SNEGSKA (reference sequence).

The sequenced sample was blood. V gene TRBV20-1 combines with J gene TRBJ2-5; TRBD1 matches 7 bases. The TCR was taken from a woman aged 40 to 55 with Graves' ophthalmopathy. In DNA, the CDR3 is TGCAGTGCTAACCAAGCGGCAGGGGGTATAAAGACCCAGTACTTC. Translation gives CSANQAAGGIKTQYF.